This T cell receptor beta chain was identified in a study of T cells after posttransplantation cyclophosphamide. Treatment was busulfan-fludarabine conditioning, a marrow graft, and cyclophosphamide on days +3 and +4. The study, taken as a whole, reports: TRB overlap between skin or GI tissue T cells and blood was limited. Recipient CMV seropositivity and CMV reactivation strongly tracked TRB clonality.

This clone was recorded many times. As yet, its antigen is unknown. This CDR3 region has 14 residues. V trimming: 5 bases; J trimming: 6 bases; junction bases outside the gene matches: 8. Germline CDR1 MNHNY, CDR2 SVGAGI (reference sequence). Here immunoSEQ multiplex PCR was the method, and the copy in TCRdb shows in-frame clones only, minus some. The sample includes fewer than 12,000 clones, none of them occurring once. The TCR was taken from a female patient aged 40-50 years who received an allogeneic stem cell transplant from a related donor, was CMV-positive, and had no GVHD. Some T cells may possibly be graft donor cells. The chain carries TRBV6-6 and TRBJ2-7; 9 bases match TRBD1. Here the sequenced sample was PBMCs, taken after allogeneic stem cell transplant with posttransplant cyclophosphamide. The CDR3 DNA sequence: TGTGCCAGCAGTGCCCGTGGACAGGGGCTCGAGCAGTACTTC. Translated: CASSARGQGLEQYF.